This T cell receptor beta chain originates from a study of blood T cell repertoires in COVID-19. This table comes from immunoSEQ multiplex PCR, and its TCRdb copy is limited to in-frame clones, with some not included. The repertoire includes roughly 50,000 clones, 85% of them detected once, and 10% to 13% sits in the top ten. This CDR3 comprises 15 residues. The sample consisted of peripheral blood. The sequence came from a human donor in a cohort sampled during active COVID-19. V is TRBV21-1 and J is TRBJ2-3; the table's TRBD1 call for D was not verified on the DNA. TRBV21-1 is a recognized pseudogene. The CDR3 nucleotides read TGTGCCAGCAGGGCCCCGGGACAGCCCACAGATACGCAGTATTTT. It is translated as CASRAPGQPTDTQYF.